A selection of T cell receptor beta chains follows, all from one sample in a study of CD8+ T cells in alopecia areata. Measured with immunoSEQ multiplex PCR; TCRdb has only the in-frame clones, and not every one. The sample shows around 120,000 clones, approximately 58% of them seen only once. What was sequenced was CD4+ T cells sorted from blood. The source is a human donor in good health. The CDR3 runs from the conserved cysteine through the conserved F or W. A D gene is named only where the DNA matches it firmly. The size field is filled for only some rows; it gives once, few, many or a size class.

clone_size,j_call,v_call,d_call,cdr3_aa,cdr3_nt
NA,TRBJ2-2,TRBV7-9,TRBD2,CASSLRLAGTGELFF,TGTGCCAGCAGTTTGCGACTAGCGGGAACCGGGGAGCTGTTTTTT
NA,TRBJ1-1,TRBV25-1,TRBD1,CASSVRGINTEAFF,TGTGCCAGCAGTGTCAGGGGGATCAACACTGAAGCCTTCTTT
NA,TRBJ2-1,TRBV29-1,TRBD2,CSVSLAGAYNEQFF,TGCAGCGTGTCGCTAGCGGGGGCCTACAATGAGCAGTTCTTC
NA,TRBJ2-4,TRBV6-6,TRBD1,CASSYFHRGSDIQYF,TGTGCCAGCAGTTACTTCCACAGGGGTTCGGACATTCAGTACTTC
NA,TRBJ2-7,TRBV5-6,NA,CASSLRQTSSYEQYF,TGTGCCAGCAGCTTAAGGCAGACCAGCTCCTACGAGCAGTACTTC
NA,TRBJ1-2,TRBV30,NA,CAWQRDGSYGYTF,TGTGCCTGGCAGAGGGACGGCTCCTATGGCTACACCTTC
once,TRBJ1-1,TRBV5-1,NA,CASSSSPGAGAEAFF,TGCGCCAGCAGCTCCTCCCCGGGTGCGGGCGCTGAAGCTTTCTTT
few,TRBJ2-3,TRBV30,TRBD2,CAWSERGGDTQYF,TGTGCCTGGAGTGAGCGGGGTGGGGATACGCAGTATTTT
few,TRBJ2-7,TRBV6-5,NA,CASSTLAGNYEQYF,TGTGCCAGCAGCACCCTAGCAGGGAACTACGAGCAGTACTTC
few,TRBJ2-6,TRBV23-1,NA,CACFRGSGANVLTF,TGCGCCTGCTTCAGGGGATCCGGGGCCAACGTCCTGACTTTC
NA,TRBJ2-3,TRBV29-1,NA,CSVGGGSTDTQYF,TGCAGCGTTGGGGGCGGAAGCACAGATACGCAGTATTTT
NA,TRBJ2-1,TRBV4-1,NA,CASSQGERWSEQFF,TGCGCCAGCAGCCAAGGAGAAAGGTGGAGTGAGCAGTTCTTC
NA,TRBJ2-3,TRBV5-1,TRBD1,CASSFAPGQPTDTQYF,TGCGCCAGCAGCTTTGCCCCGGGACAGCCCACAGATACGCAGTATTTT
few,TRBJ1-1,TRBV14,TRBD1,CASSQDPGGYTEAFF,TGTGCCAGCAGCCAAGACCCAGGGGGTTACACTGAAGCTTTCTTT
few,TRBJ1-2,TRBV5-4,NA,CASSQDSNYGYTF,TGTGCCAGCAGCCAGGACTCTAACTATGGCTACACCTTC
few,TRBJ1-2,TRBV19,TRBD1,CASSRTGNYGYTF,TGTGCCAGTAGTCGGACAGGGAACTATGGCTACACCTTC
few,TRBJ2-1,TRBV5-1,TRBD1,CASSAGQARDEQFF,TGCGCCAGCAGCGCCGGACAGGCTCGGGATGAGCAGTTCTTC
NA,TRBJ2-5,TRBV4-1,TRBD2,CASSQLGLGETQYF,TGCGCCAGCAGCCAATTGGGACTAGGGGAGACCCAGTACTTC
few,TRBJ1-5,TRBV7-2,TRBD1,CASSTGGRQPQHF,TGTGCCAGCAGTACAGGGGGCCGTCAGCCCCAGCATTTT
few,TRBJ1-2,TRBV5-6,NA,CASSLTDYGYTF,TGTGCCAGCAGCTTGACAGACTATGGCTACACCTTC
once,TRBJ2-5,TRBV6-5,TRBD1,CASRTTGAETQYF,TGTGCCAGCAGAACTACAGGGGCCGAGACCCAGTACTTC
NA,TRBJ2-5,TRBV6-5,TRBD1,CASTRDRVQETQYF,TGTGCCAGCACCCGCGACAGGGTGCAAGAGACCCAGTACTTC
few,TRBJ2-1,TRBV29-1,NA,CSVAEGDEQFF,TGCAGCGTTGCCGAGGGTGATGAGCAGTTCTTC
few,TRBJ1-2,TRBV2,NA,CASGGTYGYTF,TGTGCCAGCGGGGGGACCTATGGCTACACCTTC
NA,TRBJ2-3,TRBV10-3,NA,CAIRVHSTDTQYF,TGTGCCATCAGGGTACACAGCACAGATACGCAGTATTTT
NA,TRBJ2-5,TRBV7-2,TRBD2,CASSSFRASGGGETQYF,TGTGCCAGCAGCTCATTCAGGGCTAGCGGGGGTGGAGAGACCCAGTACTTC
NA,TRBJ2-2,TRBV29-1,NA,CSVGEPTGELFF,TGCAGCGTTGGAGAACCCACCGGGGAGCTGTTTTTT
few,TRBJ1-2,TRBV29-1,NA,CSVMGYGYTF,TGCAGCGTTATGGGCTATGGCTACACCTTC
once,TRBJ2-3,TRBV7-2,TRBD2,CASSPTKGAGEDTQYF,TGTGCCAGCAGCCCAACTAAAGGAGCGGGGGAAGATACGCAGTATTTT
once,TRBJ2-1,TRBV30,TRBD2,CAWSWTSSDEQFF,TGTGCCTGGAGTTGGACTAGCTCCGATGAGCAGTTCTTC
NA,TRBJ1-2,TRBV5-1,NA,CASSLAGDYGYTF,TGCGCCAGCAGCTTGGCAGGGGATTATGGCTACACCTTC
NA,TRBJ1-2,TRBV19,NA,CASSIPGFYGYTF,TGTGCCAGTAGTATCCCGGGGTTTTATGGCTACACCTTC
NA,TRBJ1-2,TRBV30,NA,CARGRYGYTF,TGTGCTCGAGGGCGGTATGGCTACACCTTC
NA,TRBJ1-2,TRBV5-6,NA,CASSLISGYTF,TGTGCCAGCAGCCTGATTAGTGGCTACACCTTC
NA,TRBJ2-3,TRBV2,NA,CASMPRSTDTQYF,TGTGCCAGCATGCCCCGGTCCACAGATACGCAGTATTTT
once,TRBJ1-1,TRBV5-1,NA,CASSFGRQDFEAFF,TGCGCCAGCAGCTTCGGGAGACAGGACTTTGAAGCTTTCTTT
NA,TRBJ2-3,TRBV29-1,NA,CSVVPNSQYF,TGCAGCGTAGTCCCCAACTCGCAGTATTTT
NA,TRBJ1-2,TRBV5-4,TRBD1,CASSSPDRAFSGYTF,TGTGCCAGCAGCTCCCCGGACAGGGCGTTCAGTGGCTACACCTTC
NA,TRBJ1-5,TRBV28,TRBD1,CASSFGDRGYQPQHF,TGTGCCAGCAGTTTCGGGGACAGGGGATATCAGCCCCAGCATTTT
few,TRBJ2-1,TRBV9,TRBD2,CASSEGLAGNEQFF,TGTGCCAGCAGCGAGGGACTAGCGGGGAATGAGCAGTTCTTC
NA,TRBJ1-5,TRBV4-1,NA,CASSQGAALEPQHF,TGCGCCAGCAGCCAAGGAGCGGCTCTTGAGCCCCAGCATTTT
NA,TRBJ2-3,TRBV7-2,TRBD2,CASSLARLAGRRDTQYF,TGTGCCAGCAGCTTAGCCCGACTAGCGGGCCGACGAGATACGCAGTATTTT
NA,TRBJ1-2,TRBV25-1,NA,CASSEFSGLYGYTF,TGTGCCAGCAGTGAATTCAGCGGACTCTATGGCTACACCTTC
few,TRBJ1-5,TRBV7-2,NA,CASSRVSNQPQHF,TGTGCCAGCAGCCGTGTTAGCAATCAGCCCCAGCATTTT
NA,TRBJ1-1,TRBV4-1,TRBD1,CASSPKDRENTEAFF,TGCGCCAGCAGCCCCAAGGACAGGGAGAACACTGAAGCTTTCTTT
NA,TRBJ1-6,TRBV18,NA,CASSPGNGQGSSPLHF,TGTGCCAGCTCACCAGGGAACGGACAAGGGAGTTCACCCCTCCACTTT
NA,TRBJ2-5,TRBV2,TRBD2,CASSASGGAVETQYF,TGTGCCAGCAGCGCAAGCGGGGGGGCCGTCGAGACCCAGTACTTC
NA,TRBJ2-2,TRBV12-5,NA,CASGLKTSTLRSQELFF,TGTGCTAGTGGTTTGAAAACCTCTACGCTCCGAAGTCAGGAGCTGTTTTTT
NA,TRBJ2-1,TRBV30,NA,CAWSPQADEQFF,TGTGCCTGGAGTCCGCAGGCGGATGAGCAGTTCTTC
NA,TRBJ1-5,TRBV7-2,NA,CASSLGVWQPQHF,TGTGCCAGCAGCTTGGGGGTTTGGCAGCCCCAGCATTTT
medium-sized,TRBJ2-1,TRBV7-9,TRBD1,CASSLTGVGYNEQFF,TGTGCCAGCAGCCTGACAGGGGTGGGTTACAATGAGCAGTTCTTC
once,TRBJ1-2,TRBV5-1,NA,CASSPRVSSGYGYTF,TGCGCCAGCAGCCCCCGCGTAAGCTCCGGCTATGGCTACACCTTC
few,TRBJ2-1,TRBV4-2,TRBD2,CASSQVGGNEQFF,TGTGCCAGCAGCCAAGTCGGGGGGAATGAGCAGTTCTTC
few,TRBJ1-5,TRBV28,NA,CACYTGYSNQPQHF,TGTGCCTGCTACACAGGCTATAGCAATCAGCCCCAGCATTTT